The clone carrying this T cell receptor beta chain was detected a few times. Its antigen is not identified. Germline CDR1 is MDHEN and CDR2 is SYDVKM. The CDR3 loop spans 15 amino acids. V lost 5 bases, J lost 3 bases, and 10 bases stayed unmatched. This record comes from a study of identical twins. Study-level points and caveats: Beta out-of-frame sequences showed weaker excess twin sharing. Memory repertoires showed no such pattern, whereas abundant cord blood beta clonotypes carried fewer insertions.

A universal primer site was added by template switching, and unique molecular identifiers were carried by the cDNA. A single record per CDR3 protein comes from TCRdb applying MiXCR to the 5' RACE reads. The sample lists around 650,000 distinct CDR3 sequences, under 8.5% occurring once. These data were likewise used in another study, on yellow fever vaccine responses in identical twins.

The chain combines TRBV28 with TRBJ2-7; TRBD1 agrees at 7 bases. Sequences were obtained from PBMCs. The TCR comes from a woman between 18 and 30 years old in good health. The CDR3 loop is CASSTDRVRIYEQYF. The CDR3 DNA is TGTGCCAGCAGTACAGACAGGGTAAGGATCTACGAGCAGTACTTC.